The present entry profiles one TCR beta chain with its context. The antigen is not known. The data were taken from a study of T cell responses to AZD1222 COVID-19 vaccine. The overall study: Second-dose groups at about 4 or about 12 weeks were pooled. Regarding the study as a whole: Donors in the cohort were predominantly white British and more often female, and clonal diversity was possibly underestimated. Unmutated regions of variants are reportedly targeted by nearly half of spike-specific TCRs. Spike-specific TCR breadth and depth both grew after two AZD1222 doses.

Here immunoSEQ multiplex PCR was the method, and the copy in TCRdb shows in-frame clones only, minus some. The sample lists 100,000 to 150,000 clones, 87% occurring once. This CDR3 has 13 residues. Per germline, CDR1 MDHEN and CDR2 SYDVKM. V was clipped by 10 bases and J by 3 bases, with 16 bases between them. This specimen was peripheral blood, taken on day 0 of AZD1222 vaccination. This TCR came from an adult in good health. V is TRBV28 and J is TRBJ2-7; D may be TRBD1 (6 bases). CDR3 sequence: CATHRAALYEQYF. CDR3 sequence (DNA): TGTGCCACCCACAGGGCCGCCCTCTACGAGCAGTACTTC.